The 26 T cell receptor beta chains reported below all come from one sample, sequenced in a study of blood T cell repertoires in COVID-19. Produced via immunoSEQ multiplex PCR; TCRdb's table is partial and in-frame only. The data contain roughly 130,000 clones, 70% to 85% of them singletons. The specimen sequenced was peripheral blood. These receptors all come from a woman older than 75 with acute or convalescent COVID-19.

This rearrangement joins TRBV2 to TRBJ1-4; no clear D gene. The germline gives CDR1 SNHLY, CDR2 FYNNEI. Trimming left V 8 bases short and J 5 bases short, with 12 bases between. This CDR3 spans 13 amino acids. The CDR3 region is CASVEQMNEKLFF. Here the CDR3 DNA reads TGTGCCAGCGTTGAACAGATGAATGAAAAACTGTTTTTT.

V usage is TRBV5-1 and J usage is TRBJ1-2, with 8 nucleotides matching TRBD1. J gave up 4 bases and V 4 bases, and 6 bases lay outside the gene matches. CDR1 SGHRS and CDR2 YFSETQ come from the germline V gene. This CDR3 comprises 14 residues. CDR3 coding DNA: TGCGCCAGCAGCGCCGGACAGGGAAGCTATGGCTACACCTTC. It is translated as CASSAGQGSYGYTF. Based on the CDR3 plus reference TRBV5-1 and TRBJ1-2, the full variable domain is KAGVTQTPRYLIKTRGQQVTLSCSPISGHRSVSWYQQTPGQGLQFLFEYFSETQRNKGNFPGRFSGRQFSNSRSEMNVSTLELGDSALYLCASSAGQGSYGYTFGSGTRLTVV.

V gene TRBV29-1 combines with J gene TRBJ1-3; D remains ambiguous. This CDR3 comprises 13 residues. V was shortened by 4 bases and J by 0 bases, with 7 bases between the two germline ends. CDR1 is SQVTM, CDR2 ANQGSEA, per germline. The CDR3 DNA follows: TGCAGCGTTGTTTACAACTCTGGAAACACCATATATTTT. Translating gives CSVVYNSGNTIYF.

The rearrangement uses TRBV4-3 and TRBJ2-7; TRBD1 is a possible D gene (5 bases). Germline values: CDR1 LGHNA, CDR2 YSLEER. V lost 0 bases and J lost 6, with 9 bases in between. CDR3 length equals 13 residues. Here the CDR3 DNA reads TGCGCCAGCAGCCAAGATCAGGGAATCGAGCAGTACTTC. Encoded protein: CASSQDQGIEQYF.

The CDR3 loop is CASSLAGDRNQPQHF. In DNA form, the CDR3 reads TGTGCCAGCAGCTTAGCGGGGGACAGAAATCAGCCCCAGCATTTT. The V call is TRBV11-1, the J call TRBJ1-5; TRBD1 agrees at 7 bases. After removal of 0 bases from V and 4 bases from J, the junction contained 3 bases not matched to a gene. The length of the CDR3 is 15 residues. Germline V gene data show CDR1 as SGHAT and CDR2 as FQDESV (reference sequence). The entire variable domain, with the rest obtained from reference TRBV11-1 and TRBJ1-5, is as follows: EAEVAQSPRYKITEKSQAVAFWCDPISGHATLYWYRQILGQGPELLVQFQDESVVDDSQLPKDRFSAERLKGVDSTLKIQPAELGDSAMYLCASSLAGDRNQPQHFGDGTRLSIL.

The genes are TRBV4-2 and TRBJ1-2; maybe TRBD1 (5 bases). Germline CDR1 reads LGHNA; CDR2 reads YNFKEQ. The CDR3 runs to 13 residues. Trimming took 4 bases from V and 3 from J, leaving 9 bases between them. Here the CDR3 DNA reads TGTGCCAGCAGCCGTCGGGGGGACTATGGCTACACCTTC. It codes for CASSRRGDYGYTF.

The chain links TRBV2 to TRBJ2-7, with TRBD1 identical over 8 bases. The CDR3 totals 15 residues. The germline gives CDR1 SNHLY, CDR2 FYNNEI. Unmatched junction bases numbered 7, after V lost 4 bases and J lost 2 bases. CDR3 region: CASSGGSDRAYEQYF. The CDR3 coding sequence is TGTGCCAGCAGTGGGGGTTCGGACAGGGCCTACGAGCAGTACTTC.

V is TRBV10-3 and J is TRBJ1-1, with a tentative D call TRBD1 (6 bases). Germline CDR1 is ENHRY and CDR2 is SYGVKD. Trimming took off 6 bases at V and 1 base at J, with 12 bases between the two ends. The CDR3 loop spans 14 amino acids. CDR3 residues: CAISEDSWNTEAFF. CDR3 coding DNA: TGTGCCATCAGCGAGGACAGTTGGAACACTGAAGCTTTCTTT.

This CDR3 is CASSMVPVAAYGYTF. The CDR3 region has the DNA TGTGCCAGTAGTATGGTACCCGTGGCGGCGTATGGCTACACCTTC. The chain has TRBV19 and TRBJ1-2; D not certain. With 3 bases removed from V and 5 bases from J, the gap between germline ends came to 16 bases. Germline V gene sequence: CDR1 LNHDA, CDR2 SQIVND (reference sequence). This CDR3 spans 15 amino acids.

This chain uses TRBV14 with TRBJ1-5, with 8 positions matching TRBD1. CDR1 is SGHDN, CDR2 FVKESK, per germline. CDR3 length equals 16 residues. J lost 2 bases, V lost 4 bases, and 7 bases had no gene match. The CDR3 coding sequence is TGTGCCAGCAGCCCCCGAGGACAGGGCGGCAATCAGCCCCAGCATTTT. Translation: CASSPRGQGGNQPQHF.

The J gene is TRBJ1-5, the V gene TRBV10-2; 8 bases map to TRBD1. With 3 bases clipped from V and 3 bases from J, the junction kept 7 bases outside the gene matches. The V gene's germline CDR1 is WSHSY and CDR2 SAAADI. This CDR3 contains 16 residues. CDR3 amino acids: CASSDVPQGANQPQHF. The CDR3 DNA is TGCGCCAGCAGTGATGTTCCGCAGGGGGCCAATCAGCCCCAGCATTTT.

The CDR3 DNA sequence: TGTGCCAGCAGCTCTCGGGACCAGGGGCCCCAAGAGACCCAGTACTTC. Translated, it gives CASSSRDQGPQETQYF. The J gene is TRBJ2-5, the V gene TRBV21-1; no DNA check was done on the table's D call, TRBD1. TRBV21-1 is shown as a pseudogene. This CDR3 region has 16 residues.

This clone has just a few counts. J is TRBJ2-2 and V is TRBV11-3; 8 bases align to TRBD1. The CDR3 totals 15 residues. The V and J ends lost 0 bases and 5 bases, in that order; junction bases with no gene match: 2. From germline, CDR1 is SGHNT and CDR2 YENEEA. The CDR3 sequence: CASSLETGDTGELFF. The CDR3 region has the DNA TGTGCCAGCAGCTTAGAGACAGGGGATACCGGGGAGCTGTTTTTT.

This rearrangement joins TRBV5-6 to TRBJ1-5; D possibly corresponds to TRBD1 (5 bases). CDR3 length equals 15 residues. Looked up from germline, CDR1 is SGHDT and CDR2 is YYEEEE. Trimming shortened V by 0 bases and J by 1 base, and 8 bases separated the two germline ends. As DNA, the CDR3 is TGTGCCAGCAGCTTGGACGGGGGGAGCAATCAGCCCCAGCATTTT. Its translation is CASSLDGGSNQPQHF.

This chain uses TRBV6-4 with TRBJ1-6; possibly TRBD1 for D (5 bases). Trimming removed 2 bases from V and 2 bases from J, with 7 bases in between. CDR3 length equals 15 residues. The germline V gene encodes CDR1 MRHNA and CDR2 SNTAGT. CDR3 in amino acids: CASSDGAAYNSPLHF. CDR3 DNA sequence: TGTGCCAGCAGTGACGGGGCTGCCTATAATTCACCCCTCCACTTT.

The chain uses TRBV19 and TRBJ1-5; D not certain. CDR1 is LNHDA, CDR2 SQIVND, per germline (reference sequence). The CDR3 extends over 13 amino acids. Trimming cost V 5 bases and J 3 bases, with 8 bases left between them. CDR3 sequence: CASSGQYNQPQHF. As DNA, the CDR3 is TGTGCCAGTAGTGGGCAGTACAATCAGCCCCAGCATTTT.

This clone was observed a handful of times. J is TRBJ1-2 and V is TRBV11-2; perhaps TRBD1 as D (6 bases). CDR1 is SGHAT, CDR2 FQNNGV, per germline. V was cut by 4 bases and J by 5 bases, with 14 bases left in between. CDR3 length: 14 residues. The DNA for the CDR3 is TGTGCCAGCAGCTCCAGGGGTGATTGGTATGGCTACACCTTC. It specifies CASSSRGDWYGYTF.

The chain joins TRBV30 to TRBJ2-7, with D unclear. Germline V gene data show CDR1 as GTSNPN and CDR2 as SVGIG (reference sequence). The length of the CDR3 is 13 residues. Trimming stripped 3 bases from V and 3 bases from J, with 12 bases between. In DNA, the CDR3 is TGTGCCTGGAGGGGCCTCCGTTACTACGAGCAGTACTTC. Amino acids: CAWRGLRYYEQYF.

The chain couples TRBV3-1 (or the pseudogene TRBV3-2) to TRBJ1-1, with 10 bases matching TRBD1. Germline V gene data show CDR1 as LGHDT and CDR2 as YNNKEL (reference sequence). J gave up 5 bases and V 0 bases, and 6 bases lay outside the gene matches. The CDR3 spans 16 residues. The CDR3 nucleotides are TGTGCCAGCAGCCAAGATGTGGGGACAGGGGCGACTGAAGCTTTCTTT. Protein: CASSQDVGTGATEAFF.

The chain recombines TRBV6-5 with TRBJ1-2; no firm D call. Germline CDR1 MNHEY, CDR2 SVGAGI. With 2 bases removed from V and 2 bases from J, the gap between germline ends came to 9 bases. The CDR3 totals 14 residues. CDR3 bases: TGTGCCAGCAGTTACGGGCCTGCGAACTATGGCTACACCTTC. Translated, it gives CASSYGPANYGYTF.

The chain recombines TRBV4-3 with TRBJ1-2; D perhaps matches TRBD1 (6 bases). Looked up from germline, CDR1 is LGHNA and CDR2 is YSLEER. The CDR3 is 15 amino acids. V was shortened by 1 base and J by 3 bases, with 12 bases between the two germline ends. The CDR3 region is CASSQVYRVDYGYTF. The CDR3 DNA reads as TGCGCCAGCAGCCAAGTTTACAGGGTGGACTATGGCTACACCTTC.

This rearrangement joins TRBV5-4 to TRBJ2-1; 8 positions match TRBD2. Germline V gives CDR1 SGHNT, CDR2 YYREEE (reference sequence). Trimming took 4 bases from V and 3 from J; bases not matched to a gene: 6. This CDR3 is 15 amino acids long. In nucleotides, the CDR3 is TGTGCCAGCAGCCCGGGACTAGGCGACTACAATGAGCAGTTCTTC. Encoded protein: CASSPGLGDYNEQFF.

The CDR3 sequence: CASTQGGNTEAFF. CDR3 coding DNA: TGTGCCAGCACCCAGGGGGGGAACACTGAAGCTTTCTTT. The chain combines TRBV9 with TRBJ1-1; 7 bases match TRBD1. Germline CDR1 SGDLS, CDR2 YYNGEE. The V and J ends lost 6 bases and 1 base, in that order; junction bases with no gene match: 3. This CDR3 has 13 residues.

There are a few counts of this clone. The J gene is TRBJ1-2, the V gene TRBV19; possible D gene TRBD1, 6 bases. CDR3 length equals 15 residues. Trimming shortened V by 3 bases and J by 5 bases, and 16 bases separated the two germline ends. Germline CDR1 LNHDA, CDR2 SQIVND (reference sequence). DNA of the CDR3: TGTGCCAGTAGTATCACGGACAGCCTCCTTTATGGCTACACCTTC. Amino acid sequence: CASSITDSLLYGYTF.

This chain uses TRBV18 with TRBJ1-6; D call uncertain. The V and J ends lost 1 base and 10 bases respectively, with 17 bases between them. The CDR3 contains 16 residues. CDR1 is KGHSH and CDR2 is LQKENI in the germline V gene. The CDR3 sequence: CASSPQNTKSVSPLHF. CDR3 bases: TGTGCCAGCTCACCACAGAACACCAAATCTGTCTCACCCCTCCACTTT. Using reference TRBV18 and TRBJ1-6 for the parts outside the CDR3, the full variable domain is NAGVMQNPRHLVRRRGQEARLRCSPMKGHSHVYWYRQLPEEGLKFMVYLQKENIIDESGMPKERFSAEFPKEGPSILRIQQVVRGDSAAYFCASSPQNTKSVSPLHFGNGTRLTVT.

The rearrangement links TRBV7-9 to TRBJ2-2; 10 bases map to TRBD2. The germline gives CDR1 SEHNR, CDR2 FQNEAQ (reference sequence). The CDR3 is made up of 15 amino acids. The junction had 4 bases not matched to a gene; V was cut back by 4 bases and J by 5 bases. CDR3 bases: TGTGCCAGCAGCTCAGCGGGGGGGCGGACCGGGGAGCTGTTTTTT. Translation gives CASSSAGGRTGELFF.